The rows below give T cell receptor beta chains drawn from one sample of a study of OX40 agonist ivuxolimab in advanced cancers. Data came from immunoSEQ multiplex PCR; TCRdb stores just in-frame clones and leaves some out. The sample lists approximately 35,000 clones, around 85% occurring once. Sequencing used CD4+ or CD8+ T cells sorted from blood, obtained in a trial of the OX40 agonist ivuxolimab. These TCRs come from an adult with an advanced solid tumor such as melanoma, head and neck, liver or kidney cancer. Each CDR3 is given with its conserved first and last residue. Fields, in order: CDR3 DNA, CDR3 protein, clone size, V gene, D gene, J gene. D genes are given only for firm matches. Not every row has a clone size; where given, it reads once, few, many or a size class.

CDR3 DNA: TGTGCCAGCAGCTTTAACAGGGGGTACAATGAGCAGTTCTTC; CDR3 protein: CASSFNRGYNEQFF; clone size: few; V gene: TRBV5-4; D gene: TRBD1; J gene: TRBJ2-1
CDR3 DNA: TGTGCCACCAGCAGAACCCCGGTAGCCAACGTCCTGACTTTC; CDR3 protein: CATSRTPVANVLTF; clone size: .; V gene: TRBV15; D gene: .; J gene: TRBJ2-6
CDR3 DNA: TGTGCCAGCAGCCAAGCGGACAGGTCGGGTGAAAAACTGTTTTTT; CDR3 protein: CASSQADRSGEKLFF; clone size: few; V gene: TRBV14; D gene: TRBD1; J gene: TRBJ1-4
CDR3 DNA: TGTGCCAGCAGTTCCCAGACAGGGGGTGGTGAAAAACTGTTTTTT; CDR3 protein: CASSSQTGGGEKLFF; clone size: .; V gene: TRBV6-1; D gene: TRBD1; J gene: TRBJ1-4
CDR3 DNA: TGTGCCAGCGGTCGGGGGCGAAACGAAAAACTGTTTTTT; CDR3 protein: CASGRGRNEKLFF; clone size: .; V gene: TRBV6-5; D gene: .; J gene: TRBJ1-4
CDR3 DNA: TGTGCCAGCAGCCTACAGGGAGCAGCTAACTATGGCTACACCTTC; CDR3 protein: CASSLQGAANYGYTF; clone size: .; V gene: TRBV6-1; D gene: .; J gene: TRBJ1-2
CDR3 DNA: TGTGCCAGTACCGGGACAGGGCTTTATTCACCCCTCCACTTT; CDR3 protein: CASTGTGLYSPLHF; clone size: few; V gene: TRBV28; D gene: TRBD1; J gene: TRBJ1-6
CDR3 DNA: TGTGCCAGCAGCCCGGGGGGGCCCCGCGAGCAGTTCTTC; CDR3 protein: CASSPGGPREQFF; clone size: .; V gene: TRBV6-5; D gene: TRBD2; J gene: TRBJ2-1
CDR3 DNA: TGCGCCAGCAGCCAAGAATCCCTCTCGCAAGAGACCCAGTACTTC; CDR3 protein: CASSQESLSQETQYF; clone size: once; V gene: TRBV4-1; D gene: .; J gene: TRBJ2-5
CDR3 DNA: TGCGCCAGCAGCAAGGGACTAGCGGGGGGAGGGAATGAGCAGTTCTTC; CDR3 protein: CASSKGLAGGGNEQFF; clone size: once; V gene: TRBV5-1; D gene: TRBD2; J gene: TRBJ2-1
CDR3 DNA: TGTGCCAGCTCACCGCCCACGGGGCAGGATGAAGCTTTCTTT; CDR3 protein: CASSPPTGQDEAFF; clone size: once; V gene: TRBV18; D gene: .; J gene: TRBJ1-1
CDR3 DNA: TGTGCCAGTAGCCCCCGGCAGGCTTTTTACGAGCAGTACTTC; CDR3 protein: CASSPRQAFYEQYF; clone size: .; V gene: TRBV19; D gene: .; J gene: TRBJ2-7
CDR3 DNA: TGTGCCAGCAGCAATACAGGGGAGGAAGCTTTCTTT; CDR3 protein: CASSNTGEEAFF; clone size: .; V gene: TRBV7-3; D gene: TRBD1; J gene: TRBJ1-1
CDR3 DNA: TGTGCCAGCAGCCAAGTGGAGCCTCTGAGCAATCAGCCCCAGCATTTT; CDR3 protein: CASSQVEPLSNQPQHF; clone size: .; V gene: TRBV4-2; D gene: .; J gene: TRBJ1-5
CDR3 DNA: TGTGCCAGCAGCTTAGTAGGGACGGCTAATGAAAAACTGTTTTTT; CDR3 protein: CASSLVGTANEKLFF; clone size: .; V gene: TRBV7-6; D gene: .; J gene: TRBJ1-4
CDR3 DNA: TGTGCCAGCAGCCCGGGACAGGGGACCTACGAGCAGTACTTC; CDR3 protein: CASSPGQGTYEQYF; clone size: .; V gene: TRBV6-5; D gene: TRBD1; J gene: TRBJ2-7
CDR3 DNA: TGTGCCAGCAGGCCGACTAGGACCAGCTCCTACGAGCAGTACTTC; CDR3 protein: CASRPTRTSSYEQYF; clone size: .; V gene: TRBV6-5; D gene: .; J gene: TRBJ2-7